The T cell receptor beta chain described here comes from a study of OX40 agonist ivuxolimab in advanced cancers. As for the study more broadly: Ivuxolimab was a fully human IgG2 agonistic monoclonal antibody targeting the costimulatory receptor OX40 (CD134). Partial responses occurred in three dose-escalation patients: two with cutaneous melanoma and one with hepatocellular carcinoma. The paper reports the monotherapy dose-escalation portion (N = 52 patients) of the phase I ivuxolimab trial. Among the 50 to 55 dose-escalation patients, around 19 had hepatocellular carcinoma, around 15 melanoma, 9 renal cell carcinoma and 9 head and neck cancer. Peripheral TCRbeta sequencing aimed to test whether ivuxolimab altered TCR sequence diversity and caused clonal T-cell expansion. Intravenous ivuxolimab was administered to patients every 2 weeks at six dose levels: 0.01, 0.1, 0.3, 1.5, 3 and 10 mg/kg. Patients were allowed to have had prior anti-PD-1, anti-PD-L1 or anti-CTLA-4 therapy, and 40% to 45% of the dose-escalation patients had previously received checkpoint inhibitors. In the dose-escalation cohort, more than 75% of patients were male, and the mean age was around 60 years, with a range of 23 to 79.

Overall study results and their limits: At doses of 0.1 to 3.0 mg/kg, clonal expansion of both CD4+ and CD8+ T cells in blood was seen between baseline and week 6. Low levels of normalized T-cell clonal expansion were also seen in some nonresponding patients. The antigen specificity of the peripheral T cells that underwent clonal expansion was not determined. In the 0.1-3.0 mg/kg groups, partial responders had among the lowest normalized peripheral clonal expansion, particularly in CD8+ T cells. On average, CD8+ T cells showed more expanded clones than CD4+ T cells after ivuxolimab.

To sequence the TCRbeta CDR3 region, genomic DNA was isolated from the sorted cells. The immunoSEQ Assay was used to sequence the TCRbeta CDR3 regions. The table comes from immuneACCESS by way of TCRdb, which keeps in-frame sequences with V and J called. Part of the clones is missing from these tables; in studies checked, under half for an unresolved V gene and the rest for unknown reasons. Across this sample there are around 69,000 clones, with 70% to 90% seen only once. The ten largest clones capture under 4.5% of the sample. Reading the germline V gene gives CDR1 SGHRS and CDR2 YFSETQ. The CDR3 runs 14 residues from the cysteine to the phenylalanine. Left in the record is the CDR3 DNA by itself, 42 bases read in frame from the first base. Trimming accounts for 2 bases at V and 5 bases at J, while the number of junction bases matched to no gene is 1. The trial excluded patients who had a history of autoimmune disease or who were on systemic immunosuppression. Peripheral blood for TCR sequencing was collected from all dose cohorts at baseline, on cycle 4 day 1, and on cycle 7 day 1. The samples were taken from a phase I, first-in-human, multicenter, open-label dose-escalation trial of ivuxolimab. Adults with locally advanced or metastatic head and neck squamous cell, hepatocellular, melanoma or renal cell carcinoma were enrolled in the trial. CD4+ and CD8+ T cells were sorted separately from peripheral blood before TCR sequencing.

Worth noting for this clone: Its antigen remains undetermined. No base quality information exists; no much larger clone differs at one position.

The rearrangement combines TRBV5-1 with TRBJ2-7; TRBD2 matches 13 bases in the middle. Sequenced material: CD4+ or CD8+ T cells sorted from blood, taken in a trial of the OX40 agonist ivuxolimab. This sequence was found in an adult with an advanced solid tumor such as melanoma, head and neck, liver or kidney cancer. The sequence in DNA is TGCGCCAGCAGCTTCGGGACTAGCGGGGACGAGCAGTACTTC. Its coded protein is CASSFGTSGDEQYF.